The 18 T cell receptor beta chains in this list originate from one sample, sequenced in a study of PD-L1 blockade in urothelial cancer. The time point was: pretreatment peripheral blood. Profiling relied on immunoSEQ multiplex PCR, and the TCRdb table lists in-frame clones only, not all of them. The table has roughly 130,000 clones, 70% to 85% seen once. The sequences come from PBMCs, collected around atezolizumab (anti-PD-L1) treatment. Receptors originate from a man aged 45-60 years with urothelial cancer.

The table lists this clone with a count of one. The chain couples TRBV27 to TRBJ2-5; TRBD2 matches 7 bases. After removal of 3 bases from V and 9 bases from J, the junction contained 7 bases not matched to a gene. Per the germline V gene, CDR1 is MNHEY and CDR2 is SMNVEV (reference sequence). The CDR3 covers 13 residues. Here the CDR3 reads CASSLSQGGAQYF. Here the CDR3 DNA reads TGTGCCAGCAGTTTGTCCCAGGGAGGGGCCCAGTACTTC.

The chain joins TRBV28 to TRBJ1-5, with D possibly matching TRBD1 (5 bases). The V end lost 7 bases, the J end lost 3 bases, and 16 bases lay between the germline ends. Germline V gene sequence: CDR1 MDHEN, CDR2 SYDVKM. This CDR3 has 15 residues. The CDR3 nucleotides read TGTGCCAGCACCTCGGGGGTGAGAGACAATCAGCCCCAGCATTTT. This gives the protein CASTSGVRDNQPQHF.

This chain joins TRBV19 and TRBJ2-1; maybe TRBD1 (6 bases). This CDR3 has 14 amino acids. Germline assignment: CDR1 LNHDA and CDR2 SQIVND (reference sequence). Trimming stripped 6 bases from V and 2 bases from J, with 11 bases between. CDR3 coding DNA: TGTGCCAGTAGCGGACAGATCACCTACAATGAGCAGTTCTTC. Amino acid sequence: CASSGQITYNEQFF.

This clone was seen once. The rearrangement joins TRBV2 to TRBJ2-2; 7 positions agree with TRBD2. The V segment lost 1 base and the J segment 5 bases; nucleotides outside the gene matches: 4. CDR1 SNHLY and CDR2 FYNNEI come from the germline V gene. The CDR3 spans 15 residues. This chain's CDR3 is CASSEGRGRTGELFF. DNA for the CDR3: TGTGCCAGCAGTGAAGGGCGGGGGAGGACCGGGGAGCTGTTTTTT. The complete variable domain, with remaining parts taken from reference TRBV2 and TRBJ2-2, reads EPEVTQTPSHQVTQMGQEVILRCVPISNHLYFYWYRQILGQKVEFLVSFYNNEISEKSEIFDDQFSVERPDGSNFTLKIRSTKLEDSAMYFCASSEGRGRTGELFFGEGSRLTVL.

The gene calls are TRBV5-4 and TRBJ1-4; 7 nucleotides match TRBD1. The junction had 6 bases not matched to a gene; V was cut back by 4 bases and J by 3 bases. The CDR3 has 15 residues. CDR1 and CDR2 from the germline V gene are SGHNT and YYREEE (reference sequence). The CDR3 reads CASSRMGQSNEKLFF. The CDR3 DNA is TGTGCCAGCAGCCGGATGGGACAGTCTAATGAAAAACTGTTTTTT. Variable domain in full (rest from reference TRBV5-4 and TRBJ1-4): ETGVTQSPTHLIKTRGQQVTLRCSSQSGHNTVSWYQQALGQGPQFIFQYYREEENGRGNFPPRFSGLQFPNYSSELNVNALELDDSALYLCASSRMGQSNEKLFFGSGTQLSVL.

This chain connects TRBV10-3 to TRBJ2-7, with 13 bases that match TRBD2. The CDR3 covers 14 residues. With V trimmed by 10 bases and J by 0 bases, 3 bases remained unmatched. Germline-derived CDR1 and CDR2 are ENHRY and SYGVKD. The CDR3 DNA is TGTGCCACGAGGACTAGCGGGGGCTCCTACGAGCAGTACTTC. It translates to CATRTSGGSYEQYF.

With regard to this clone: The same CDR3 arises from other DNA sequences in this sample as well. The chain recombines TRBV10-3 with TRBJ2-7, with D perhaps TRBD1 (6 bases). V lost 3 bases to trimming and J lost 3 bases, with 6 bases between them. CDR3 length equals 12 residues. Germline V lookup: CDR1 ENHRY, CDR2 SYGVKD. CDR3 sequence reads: CAISEQGYEQYF. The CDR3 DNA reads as TGTGCCATCAGTGAACAGGGCTACGAGCAGTACTTC.

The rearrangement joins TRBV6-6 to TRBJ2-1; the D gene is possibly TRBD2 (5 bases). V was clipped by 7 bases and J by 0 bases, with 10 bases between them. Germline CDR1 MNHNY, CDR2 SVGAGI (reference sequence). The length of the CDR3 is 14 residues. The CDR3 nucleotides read TGTGCCAGCAAGAGGGAAAGCTCCTACAATGAGCAGTTCTTC. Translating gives CASKRESSYNEQFF.

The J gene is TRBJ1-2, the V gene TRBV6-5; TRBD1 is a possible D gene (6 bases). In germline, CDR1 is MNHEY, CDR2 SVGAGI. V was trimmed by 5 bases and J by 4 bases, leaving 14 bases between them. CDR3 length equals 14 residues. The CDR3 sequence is CASSDLQGVYGYTF. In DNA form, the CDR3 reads TGTGCCAGCAGTGACCTACAGGGTGTCTATGGCTACACCTTC.

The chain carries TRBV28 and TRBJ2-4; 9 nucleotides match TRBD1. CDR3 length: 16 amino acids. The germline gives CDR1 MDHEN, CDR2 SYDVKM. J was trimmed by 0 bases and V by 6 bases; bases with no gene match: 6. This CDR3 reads CASRETGGLAKNIQYF. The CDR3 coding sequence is TGTGCCAGCAGAGAGACAGGGGGGCTAGCCAAAAACATTCAGTACTTC. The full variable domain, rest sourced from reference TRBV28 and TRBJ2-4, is DVKVTQSSRYLVKRTGEKVFLECVQDMDHENMFWYRQDPGLGLRLIYFSYDVKMKEKGDIPEGYSVSREKKERFSLILESASTNQTSMYLCASRETGGLAKNIQYFGAGTRLSVL.

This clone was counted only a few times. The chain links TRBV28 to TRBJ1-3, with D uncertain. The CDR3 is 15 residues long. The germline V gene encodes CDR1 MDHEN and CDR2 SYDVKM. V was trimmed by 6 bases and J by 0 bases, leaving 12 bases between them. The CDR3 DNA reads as TGTGCCAGCAGACCCGACAAGAGCTCTGGAAACACCATATATTTT. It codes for CASRPDKSSGNTIYF.

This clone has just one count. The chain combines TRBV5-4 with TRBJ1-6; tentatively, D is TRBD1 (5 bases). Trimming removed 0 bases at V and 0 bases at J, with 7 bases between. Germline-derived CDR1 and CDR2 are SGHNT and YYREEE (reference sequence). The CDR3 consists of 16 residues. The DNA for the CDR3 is TGTGCCAGCAGCTTGGGCGGGGGCTCCTATAATTCACCCCTCCACTTT. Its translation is CASSLGGGSYNSPLHF. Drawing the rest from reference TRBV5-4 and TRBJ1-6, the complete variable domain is ETGVTQSPTHLIKTRGQQVTLRCSSQSGHNTVSWYQQALGQGPQFIFQYYREEENGRGNFPPRFSGLQFPNYSSELNVNALELDDSALYLCASSLGGGSYNSPLHFGNGTRLTVT.

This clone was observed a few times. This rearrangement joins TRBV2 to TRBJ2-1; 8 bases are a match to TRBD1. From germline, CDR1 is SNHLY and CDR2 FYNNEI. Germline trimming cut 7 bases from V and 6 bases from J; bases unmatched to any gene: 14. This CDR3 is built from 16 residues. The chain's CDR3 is CASNRRDRGGCNEQFF. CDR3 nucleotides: TGTGCCAGCAACAGGAGAGACAGGGGAGGTTGCAATGAGCAGTTCTTC.

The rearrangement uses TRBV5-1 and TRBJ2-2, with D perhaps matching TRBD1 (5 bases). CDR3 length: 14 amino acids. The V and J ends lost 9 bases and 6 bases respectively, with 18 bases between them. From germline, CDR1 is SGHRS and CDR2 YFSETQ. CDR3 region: CATQKGLDAGELFF. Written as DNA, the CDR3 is TGCGCCACCCAAAAGGGGTTGGACGCCGGGGAGCTGTTTTTT.

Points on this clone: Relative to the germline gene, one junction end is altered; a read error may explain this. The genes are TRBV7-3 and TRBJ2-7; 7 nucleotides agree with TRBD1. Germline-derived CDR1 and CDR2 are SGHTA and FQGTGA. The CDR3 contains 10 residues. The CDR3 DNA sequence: TGTGCCAGCATCATACGGGACAGCCTTTTC. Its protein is CASIIRDSLF.

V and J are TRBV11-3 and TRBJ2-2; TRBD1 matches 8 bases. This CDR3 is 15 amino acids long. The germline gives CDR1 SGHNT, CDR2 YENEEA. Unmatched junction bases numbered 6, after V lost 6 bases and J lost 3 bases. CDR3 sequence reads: CASSSGGPDTGELFF. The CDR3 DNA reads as TGTGCCAGCAGTTCAGGGGGCCCGGACACCGGGGAGCTGTTTTTT.

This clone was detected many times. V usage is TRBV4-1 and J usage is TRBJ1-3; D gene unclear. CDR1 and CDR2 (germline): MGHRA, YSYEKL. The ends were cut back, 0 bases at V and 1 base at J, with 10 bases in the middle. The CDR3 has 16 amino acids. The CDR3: CASSQEATESGNTIYF. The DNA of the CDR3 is TGCGCCAGCAGCCAAGAAGCCACGGAGTCTGGAAACACCATATATTTT.

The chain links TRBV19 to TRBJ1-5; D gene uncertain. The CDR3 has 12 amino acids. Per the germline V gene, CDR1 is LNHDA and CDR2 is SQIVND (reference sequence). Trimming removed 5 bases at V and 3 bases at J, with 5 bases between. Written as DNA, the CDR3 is TGTGCCAGTAGTCCAATCAATCAGCCCCAGCATTTT. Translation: CASSPINQPQHF.